The entry that follows covers one TCR beta chain sequence. This record belongs to a study of radiotherapy plus CTLA-4 blockade in lung cancer. The ends were cut back, 5 bases at V and 10 bases at J, with 11 bases in the middle. This CDR3 comprises 11 residues. Germline V CDR1 and CDR2: SNHLY, FYNNEI. Profiled with immunoSEQ multiplex PCR; TCRdb holds only in-frame clones, not every one. Among 110,000 or so clones listed, nearly 80% were seen once. Sequencing was performed on peripheral blood, taken from a patient treated with radiotherapy plus ipilimumab. This sequence joins TRBV2 and TRBJ1-1; maybe TRBD1 (6 bases). The sequence derives from a human donor with non-small cell lung cancer who had a partial response to radiotherapy plus ipilimumab. The DNA of the CDR3 is TGTGCCAGCAGTCCGGACAGCCGAGCTTTCTTT. Translated: CASSPDSRAFF.